What follows are 11 T cell receptor beta chains derived from one specimen sequenced in a study of siplizumab effects on memory and regulatory T cells (dated by TCRdb to about 2019). Libraries were prepared through the immunoSEQ multiplex PCR assay. As stored in TCRdb, this immuneACCESS dataset retains in-frame rearrangements with V and J assigned. A fraction of the clones does not appear; measured against another copy, unresolved V genes explain less than half of the discrepancy, and the remainder lacks a known reason. The sample has about 100,000 clones on record, 85% to 95% of them singletons. The biggest ten clones account for 1% to 1.5% of the sample. Sequencing was performed on non-Treg CD4+ T cells sorted from blood. The cell subset or site tag for this specimen amounts to: FACS-sorted unstimulated CD4+ non-regulatory T cells. Receptors originate from a human donor in good health.

The V gene is TRBV19, the J gene TRBJ2-3, with TRBD2 matching 9 bases. CDR3 length: 16 residues. CDR1 is LNHDA and CDR2 is SQIVND in the germline V gene (reference sequence). The V segment lost 9 bases and the J segment 2 bases; nucleotides outside the gene matches: 12. The CDR3 is CASSSLAGSSTDTQYF. CDR3 bases: TGTGCCAGCAGCTCCCTAGCGGGGAGCTCCACAGATACGCAGTATTTT.

J is TRBJ1-2 and V is TRBV6-5, with TRBD1 as a possible D gene (5 bases). V dropped 6 bases and J dropped 5 bases, with 13 bases sitting between them. This CDR3 contains 13 residues. Germline CDR1 is MNHEY and CDR2 is SVGAGI. The CDR3 region has the DNA TGTGCCAGCAGGCCAGAGACAGTTTATGGCTACACCTTC. As protein: CASRPETVYGYTF.

The J gene is TRBJ1-1, the V gene TRBV10-3, with 11 nucleotides matching TRBD1. CDR3 length: 15 amino acids. V lost 6 bases, J lost 5 bases, and 8 bases stayed unmatched. Germline-derived CDR1 and CDR2 are ENHRY and SYGVKD. CDR3 nucleotides: TGTGCCATCAGCCTGGACAGGGGGCGCGGGACTGAAGCTTTCTTT. As protein: CAISLDRGRGTEAFF.

This clone was detected only a few times. The V call is TRBV5-5, the J call TRBJ1-1, with D hard to call. Deletions cut 2 bases from V and 1 base from J, with 3 bases between. Germline V gives CDR1 SGHKS, CDR2 YYEKEE (reference sequence). The CDR3 extends over 12 amino acids. CDR3 sequence (DNA): TGTGCCAGCAGCTTCAAGAACACTGAAGCTTTCTTT. This encodes CASSFKNTEAFF.

The chain combines TRBV11-2 with TRBJ2-2, with D uncertain. Trimming pared 6 bases from V and 3 bases from J, leaving 20 bases between. From germline, CDR1 is SGHAT and CDR2 FQNNGV. This CDR3 comprises 17 residues. The CDR3 bases are TGTGCCAGCAGAAGACGACCCCTCCCAACCCACACCGGGGAGCTGTTTTTT. Translation gives CASRRRPLPTHTGELFF.

This clone showed up just once. J is TRBJ1-5 and V is TRBV6-1; no firm D call. V was cut by 8 bases and J by 3 bases, with 17 bases left in between. The V gene's germline CDR1 is MNHNS and CDR2 SASEGT. There are 15 residues in the CDR3. CDR3 amino acids: CASGEGRQPNQPQHF. In DNA, the CDR3 is TGTGCCAGCGGGGAGGGTAGGCAGCCCAATCAGCCCCAGCATTTT.

The V and J genes are TRBV10-1 and TRBJ2-2; the D is unclear. The CDR3 runs 13 residues. The V and J ends lost 7 bases and 0 bases respectively, with 6 bases between them. Germline V gives CDR1 WNHNN, CDR2 SYGVQD (reference sequence). The CDR3 here is CASTSANTGELFF. CDR3 in DNA: TGCGCCAGCACTTCCGCGAACACCGGGGAGCTGTTTTTT.

This clone was picked up one time. The chain employs TRBV19 and TRBJ1-1, with D tentatively TRBD1 (5 bases). With 6 bases removed from V and 1 base from J, the gap between germline ends came to 18 bases. This CDR3 comprises 16 residues. Looked up from germline, CDR1 is LNHDA and CDR2 is SQIVND (reference sequence). The CDR3 DNA sequence: TGTGCCAGTAGGGAAAACGAGGGGAGTGGGAACACTGAAGCTTTCTTT. This encodes CASRENEGSGNTEAFF.

The chain combines TRBV11-2 with TRBJ2-5, with 12 bases fitting TRBD2. The CDR3 has 16 residues. V lost 1 base and J lost 6; bases outside the gene matches: 6. Looked up from germline, CDR1 is SGHAT and CDR2 is FQNNGV. CDR3 residues: CASSLVTSGSRKTQYF. The CDR3 nucleotides read TGTGCCAGCAGCTTAGTGACTAGCGGGAGTCGAAAGACCCAGTACTTC.

The chain is built from TRBV2 and TRBJ1-5, with unresolved D. Germline CDR1 is SNHLY and CDR2 is FYNNEI. This CDR3 has 14 amino acids. V lost 2 bases and J 5 bases, leaving 10 bases between the germline ends. The CDR3 nucleotides are TGTGCCAGCAGTGAAAGACGTATCGATCAGCCCCAGCATTTT. This encodes CASSERRIDQPQHF.

The chain combines TRBV5-1 with TRBJ1-1; no definite D call. The CDR3 has 14 amino acids. Germline CDR1 is SGHRS and CDR2 is YFSETQ. V lost 4 bases and J lost 4, with 14 bases in between. The CDR3 coding sequence is TGCGCCAGCAGCCTAAGGGCGGGGAGCACTGAAGCTTTCTTT. It specifies CASSLRAGSTEAFF.